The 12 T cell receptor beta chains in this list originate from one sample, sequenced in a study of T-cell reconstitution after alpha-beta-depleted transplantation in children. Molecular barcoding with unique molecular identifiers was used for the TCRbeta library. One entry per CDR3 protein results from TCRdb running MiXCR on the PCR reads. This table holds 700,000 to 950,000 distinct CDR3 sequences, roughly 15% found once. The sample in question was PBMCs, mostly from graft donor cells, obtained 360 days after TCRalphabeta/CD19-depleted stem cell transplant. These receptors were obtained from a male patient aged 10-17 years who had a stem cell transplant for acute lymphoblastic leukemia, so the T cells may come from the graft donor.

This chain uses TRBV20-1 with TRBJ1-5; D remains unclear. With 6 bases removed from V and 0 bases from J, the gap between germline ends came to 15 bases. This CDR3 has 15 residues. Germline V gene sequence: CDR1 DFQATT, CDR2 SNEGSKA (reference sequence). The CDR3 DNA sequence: TGCAGTGCCCGGACGGATGATTATAGCAATCAGCCCCAGCATTTT. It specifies CSARTDDYSNQPQHF.

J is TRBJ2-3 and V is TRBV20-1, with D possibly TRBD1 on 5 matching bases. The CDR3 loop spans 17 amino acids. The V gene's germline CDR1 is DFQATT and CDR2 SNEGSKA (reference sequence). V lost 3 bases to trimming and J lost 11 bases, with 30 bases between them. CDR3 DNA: TGCAGTGCTAGTACTTACGTCGAGCCTCCCCAGGGCCGCCGGCAGTATTTT. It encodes CSASTYVEPPQGRRQYF.

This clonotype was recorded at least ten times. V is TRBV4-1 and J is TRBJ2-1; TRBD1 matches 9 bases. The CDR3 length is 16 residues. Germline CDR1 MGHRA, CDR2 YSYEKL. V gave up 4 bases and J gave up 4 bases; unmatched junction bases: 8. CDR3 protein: CASSLSRDRVYNEQFF. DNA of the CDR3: TGCGCCAGCAGCCTAAGCCGGGACAGGGTGTACAATGAGCAGTTCTTC.

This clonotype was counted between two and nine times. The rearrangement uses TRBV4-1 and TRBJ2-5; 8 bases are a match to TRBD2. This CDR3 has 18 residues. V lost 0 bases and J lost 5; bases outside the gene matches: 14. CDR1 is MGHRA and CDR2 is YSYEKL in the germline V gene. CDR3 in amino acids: CASSQDVYWLAGGETQYF. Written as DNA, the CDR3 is TGCGCCAGCAGCCAAGACGTATACTGGCTGGCGGGAGGCGAGACCCAGTACTTC.

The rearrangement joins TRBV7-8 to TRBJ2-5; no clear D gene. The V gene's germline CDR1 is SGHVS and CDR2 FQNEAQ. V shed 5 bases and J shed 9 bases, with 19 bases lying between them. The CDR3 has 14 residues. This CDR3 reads CASSHGPRLGSQYF. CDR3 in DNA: TGTGCCAGCAGCCATGGACCAAGACTCGGGTCCCAGTACTTC.

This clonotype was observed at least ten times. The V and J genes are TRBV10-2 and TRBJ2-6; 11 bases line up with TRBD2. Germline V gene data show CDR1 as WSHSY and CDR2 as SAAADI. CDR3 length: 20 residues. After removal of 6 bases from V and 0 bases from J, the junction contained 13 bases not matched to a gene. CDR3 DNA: TGCGCCAGCAGCACGGACACCGGGACTAGCGGTCCCTCTGGGGCCAACGTCCTGACTTTC. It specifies CASSTDTGTSGPSGANVLTF.

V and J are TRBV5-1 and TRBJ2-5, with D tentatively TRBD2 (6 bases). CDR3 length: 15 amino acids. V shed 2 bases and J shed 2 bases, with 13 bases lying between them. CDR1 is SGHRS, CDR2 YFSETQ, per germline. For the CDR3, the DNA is TGCGCCAGCAGCTTTTCGCCTAGCGTTCAAGAGACCCAGTACTTC. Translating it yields CASSFSPSVQETQYF.

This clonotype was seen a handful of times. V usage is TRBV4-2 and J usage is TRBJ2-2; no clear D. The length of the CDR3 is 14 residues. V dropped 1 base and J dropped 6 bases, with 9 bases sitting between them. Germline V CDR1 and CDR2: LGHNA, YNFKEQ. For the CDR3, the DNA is TGTGCCAGCAGCCAAGGCCCGTGGCCCGGGGAGCTGTTTTTT. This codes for CASSQGPWPGELFF.

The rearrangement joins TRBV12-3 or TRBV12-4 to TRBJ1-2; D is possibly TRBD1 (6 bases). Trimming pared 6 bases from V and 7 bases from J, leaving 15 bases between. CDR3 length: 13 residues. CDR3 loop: CASSSQGRLGYTF. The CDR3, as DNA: TGTGCCAGCAGCTCACAGGGAAGACTTGGCTACACCTTC.

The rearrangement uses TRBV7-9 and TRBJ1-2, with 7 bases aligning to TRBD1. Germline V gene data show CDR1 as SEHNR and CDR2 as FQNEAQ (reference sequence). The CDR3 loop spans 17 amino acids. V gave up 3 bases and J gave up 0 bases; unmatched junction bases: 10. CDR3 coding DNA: TGTGCCAGCAGCTTCCCCTCGACAGGGCAAGCTAACTATGGCTACACCTTC. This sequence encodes CASSFPSTGQANYGYTF. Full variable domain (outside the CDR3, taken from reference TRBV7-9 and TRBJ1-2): DTGVSQNPRHKITKRGQNVTFRCDPISEHNRLYWYRQTLGQGPEFLTYFQNEAQLEKSRLLSDRFSAERPKGSFSTLEIQRTEQGDSAMYLCASSFPSTGQANYGYTFGSGTRLTVV.

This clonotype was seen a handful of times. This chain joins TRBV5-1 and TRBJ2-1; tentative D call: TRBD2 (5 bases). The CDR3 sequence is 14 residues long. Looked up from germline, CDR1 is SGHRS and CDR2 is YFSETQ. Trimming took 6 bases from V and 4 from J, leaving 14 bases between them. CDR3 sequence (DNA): TGCGCCAGCACCCGGGGAATAACGTACAATGAGCAGTTCTTC. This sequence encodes CASTRGITYNEQFF. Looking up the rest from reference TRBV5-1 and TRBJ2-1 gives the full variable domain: KAGVTQTPRYLIKTRGQQVTLSCSPISGHRSVSWYQQTPGQGLQFLFEYFSETQRNKGNFPGRFSGRQFSNSRSEMNVSTLELGDSALYLCASTRGITYNEQFFGPGTRLTVL.

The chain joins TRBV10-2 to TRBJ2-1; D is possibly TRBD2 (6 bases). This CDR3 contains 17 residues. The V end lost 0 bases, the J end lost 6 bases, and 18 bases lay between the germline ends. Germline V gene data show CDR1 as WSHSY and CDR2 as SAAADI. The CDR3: CASSESASAYPFNEQFF. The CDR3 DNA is TGCGCCAGCAGTGAGTCGGCTAGCGCCTATCCTTTCAATGAGCAGTTCTTC.